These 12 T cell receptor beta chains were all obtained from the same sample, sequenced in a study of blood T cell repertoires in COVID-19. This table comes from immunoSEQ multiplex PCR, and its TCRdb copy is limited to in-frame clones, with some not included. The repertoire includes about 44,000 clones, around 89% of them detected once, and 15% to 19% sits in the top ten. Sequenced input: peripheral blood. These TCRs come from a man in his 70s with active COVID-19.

The chain's CDR3 is CASSLVRTGAANYGYTF. The CDR3 DNA sequence: TGTGCCAGCAGCTTAGTGAGGACAGGGGCAGCTAACTATGGCTACACCTTC. This chain links TRBV7-2 with TRBJ1-2; 9 bases are a match to TRBD1. This CDR3 region has 17 residues. V lost 1 base, J lost 0 bases, and 6 bases stayed unmatched. Germline CDR1 SGHTA, CDR2 FQGNSA.

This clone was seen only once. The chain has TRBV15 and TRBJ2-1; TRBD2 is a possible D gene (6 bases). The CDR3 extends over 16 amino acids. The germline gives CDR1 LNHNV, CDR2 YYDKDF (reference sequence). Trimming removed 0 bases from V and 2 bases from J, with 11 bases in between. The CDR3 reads CATSRDLASAYNEQFF. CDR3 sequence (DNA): TGTGCCACCAGCAGAGATCTTGCTAGCGCCTACAATGAGCAGTTCTTC.

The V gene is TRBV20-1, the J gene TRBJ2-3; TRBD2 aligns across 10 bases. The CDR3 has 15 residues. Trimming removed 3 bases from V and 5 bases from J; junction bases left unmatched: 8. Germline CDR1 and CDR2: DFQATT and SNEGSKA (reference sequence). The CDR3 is CSASLSGGALDTQYF. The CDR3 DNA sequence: TGCAGTGCTAGTTTAAGCGGGGGGGCCCTAGATACGCAGTATTTT.

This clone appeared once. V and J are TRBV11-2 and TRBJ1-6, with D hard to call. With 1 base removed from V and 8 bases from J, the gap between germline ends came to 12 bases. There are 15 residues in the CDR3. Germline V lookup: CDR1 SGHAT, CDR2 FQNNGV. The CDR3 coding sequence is TGTGCCAGCAGCTTAGTTGAGGGCTTGCATTCACCCCTCCACTTT. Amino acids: CASSLVEGLHSPLHF.

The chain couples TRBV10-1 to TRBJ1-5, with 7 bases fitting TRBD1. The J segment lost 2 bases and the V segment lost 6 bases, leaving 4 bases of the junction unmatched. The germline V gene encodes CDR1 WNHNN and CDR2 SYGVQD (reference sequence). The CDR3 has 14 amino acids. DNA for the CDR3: TGCGCCAGCAGGACAGGGTGGCGCAATCAGCCCCAGCATTTT. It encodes CASRTGWRNQPQHF.

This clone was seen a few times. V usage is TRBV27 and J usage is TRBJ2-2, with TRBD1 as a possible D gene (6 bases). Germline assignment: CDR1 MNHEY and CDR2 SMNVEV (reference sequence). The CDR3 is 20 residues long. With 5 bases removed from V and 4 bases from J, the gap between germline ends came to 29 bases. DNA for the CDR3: TGTGCCAGCAGTAGGGAACCGGGACACATATCATCAGAGGGCACCGGGGAGCTGTTTTTT. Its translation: CASSREPGHISSEGTGELFF.

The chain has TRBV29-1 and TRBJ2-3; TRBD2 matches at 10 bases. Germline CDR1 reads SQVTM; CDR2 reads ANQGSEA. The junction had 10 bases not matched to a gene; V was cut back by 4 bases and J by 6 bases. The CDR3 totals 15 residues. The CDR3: CSVVRGAGGLDTQYF. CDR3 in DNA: TGCAGCGTTGTTAGGGGAGCGGGGGGGCTGGATACGCAGTATTTT.

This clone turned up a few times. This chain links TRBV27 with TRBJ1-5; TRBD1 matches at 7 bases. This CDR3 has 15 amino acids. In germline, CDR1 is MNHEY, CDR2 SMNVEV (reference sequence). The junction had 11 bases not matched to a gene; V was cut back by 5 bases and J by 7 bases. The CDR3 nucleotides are TGTGCCAGCAGTAAAGGACAGGAGGCGAGGCAGCCCCAGCATTTT. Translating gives CASSKGQEARQPQHF.

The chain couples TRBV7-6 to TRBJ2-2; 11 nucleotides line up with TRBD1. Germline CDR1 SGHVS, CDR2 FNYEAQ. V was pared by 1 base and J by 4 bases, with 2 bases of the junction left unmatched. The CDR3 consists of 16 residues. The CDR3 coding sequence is TGTGCCAGCAGCTTAGGCGGACAGGGGGCCACCGGGGAGCTGTTTTTT. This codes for CASSLGGQGATGELFF.

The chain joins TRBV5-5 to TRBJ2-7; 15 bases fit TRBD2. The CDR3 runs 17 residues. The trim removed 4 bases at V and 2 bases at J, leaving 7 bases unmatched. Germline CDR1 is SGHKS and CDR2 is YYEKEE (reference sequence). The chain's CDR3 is CASSTPGLAGGPYEQYF. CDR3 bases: TGTGCCAGCAGCACACCGGGACTAGCGGGGGGCCCCTACGAGCAGTACTTC.

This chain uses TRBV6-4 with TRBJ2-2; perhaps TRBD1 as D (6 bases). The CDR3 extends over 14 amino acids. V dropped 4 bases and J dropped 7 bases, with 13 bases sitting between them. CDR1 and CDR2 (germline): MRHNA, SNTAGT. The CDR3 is CASSASGANGELFF. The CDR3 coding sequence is TGTGCCAGCAGTGCATCAGGGGCTAACGGGGAGCTGTTTTTT.

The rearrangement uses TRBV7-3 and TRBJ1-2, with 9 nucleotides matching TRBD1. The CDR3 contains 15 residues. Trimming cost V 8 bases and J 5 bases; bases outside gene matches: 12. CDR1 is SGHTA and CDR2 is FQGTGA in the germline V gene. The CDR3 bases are TGTGCCAGCGGGACTCGGACAGGGGCAATTTATGGCTACACCTTC. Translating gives CASGTRTGAIYGYTF.